These 28 T cell receptor beta chains share one sample of origin, sequenced in a study of CD8+CD57+ T cells in acquired aplastic anemia. CD8+CD57+ cell expansion, shown by flow cytometry, had occurred in the patients selected for sequencing. For CDR3 and TCR beta VDJ profiling, genomic DNA was the template used. TCRdb reprocessed the reads with MiXCR, giving one entry per CDR3 protein. The sample yields under 200,000 distinct CDR3 sequences, around 48% seen once. The material sequenced was sorted CD4+, CD8+, or CD8+CD57+ T cells (not recorded which) from PBMCs. The receptors derive from a human donor with aplastic anemia.

Concerning this clonotype itself: A much larger clone differs from this one at a single base, so this may be a read error. The chain joins TRBV11-2 to TRBJ2-2, with 9 bases that match TRBD1. In germline, CDR1 is SGHAT, CDR2 FQNNGV. This CDR3 is built from 15 residues. J was trimmed by 6 bases and V by 5 bases; bases with no gene match: 7. The CDR3 spells CASSLRTGDAGELFF. DNA for the CDR3: TGTGCCAGCAGCCTTAGGACAGGGGATGCCGGGGAGCTGTTTTTT.

The sample holds many counts of this clonotype. The J gene is TRBJ2-1, the V gene TRBV24-1; D gene ambiguous. V lost 3 bases and J 4 bases, leaving 6 bases between the germline ends. The germline CDR1 and CDR2 sequences are KGHDR and SFDVKD. This CDR3 is built from 13 residues. The CDR3 bases are TGTGCCACCAGTGATCTAACTTACAATGAGCAGTTCTTC. This encodes CATSDLTYNEQFF.

This clonotype was found many times. DNA of the CDR3: TGTGCCAGCAGCGCACAGGGGGTGGAGACCCAGTACTTC. It specifies CASSAQGVETQYF. This rearrangement joins TRBV9 to TRBJ2-5, with TRBD1 matching 8 bases. The CDR3 consists of 13 residues. CDR1 is SGDLS and CDR2 is YYNGEE in the germline V gene. The V segment lost 3 bases and the J segment 5 bases; nucleotides outside the gene matches: 3.

The rearrangement joins TRBV27 to TRBJ1-2; D unresolved. Trimming stripped 0 bases from V and 4 bases from J, with 9 bases between. CDR3 length equals 14 residues. The germline CDR1 and CDR2 sequences are MNHEY and SMNVEV (reference sequence). CDR3 DNA: TGTGCCAGCAGTTTATCTAGGGTCGGCTATGGCTACACCTTC. Protein sequence: CASSLSRVGYGYTF.

In its sample, this clonotype was seen once. The V gene is TRBV20-1, the J gene TRBJ2-2; D is uncertain. The V and J ends lost 5 bases and 8 bases respectively, with 9 bases between them. The CDR3 extends over 11 amino acids. Germline V gene data show CDR1 as DFQATT and CDR2 as SNEGSKA (reference sequence). Here the CDR3 reads CSAGSLGELFF. In DNA form, the CDR3 reads TGCAGTGCTGGTAGTTTGGGGGAGCTGTTTTTT.

This clonotype was seen many times. The V call is TRBV9, the J call TRBJ2-1; either TRBD1 or TRBD2 may supply D (5 bases each). Per the germline V gene, CDR1 is SGDLS and CDR2 is YYNGEE. This CDR3 spans 14 amino acids. With 3 bases removed from V and 4 bases from J, the gap between germline ends came to 11 bases. The CDR3 DNA follows: TGTGCCAGCAGCGACCGGGACGGTTACAATGAGCAGTTCTTC. Amino acids: CASSDRDGYNEQFF.

This clonotype appeared many times. The chain employs TRBV24-1 and TRBJ2-5; 8 bases match TRBD1. The CDR3 length is 14 residues. Germline V lookup: CDR1 KGHDR, CDR2 SFDVKD. The J segment lost 2 bases and the V segment lost 6 bases, leaving 4 bases of the junction unmatched. The CDR3 spells CATSYYRGQETQYF. DNA for the CDR3: TGTGCCACCAGTTATTACAGGGGGCAAGAGACCCAGTACTTC.

This rearrangement joins TRBV5-1 to TRBJ2-7, with a weak D call TRBD2 (6 bases). Trimming removed 2 bases from V and 7 bases from J, with 13 bases in between. Germline V CDR1 and CDR2: SGHRS, YFSETQ. This CDR3 contains 13 residues. DNA of the CDR3: TGCGCCAGCAGCTTTACGGCGGAGGGGGAGCAGTACTTC. Its translation is CASSFTAEGEQYF.

The gene calls are TRBV20-1 and TRBJ1-1; the D is unclear. V was clipped by 5 bases and J by 4 bases, with 14 bases between them. CDR3 length equals 13 residues. CDR1 and CDR2 from the germline V gene are DFQATT and SNEGSKA (reference sequence). DNA for the CDR3: TGCAGTGCTCCCCGGTCCGGCTCCACTGAAGCTTTCTTT. Its protein product is CSAPRSGSTEAFF.

This clonotype was counted ten times or more. V gene TRBV19 combines with J gene TRBJ2-4; D might be TRBD2 (5 bases). Germline V gives CDR1 LNHDA, CDR2 SQIVND (reference sequence). Deletions cut 4 bases from V and 8 bases from J, with 18 bases between. The CDR3 contains 15 residues. The CDR3 reads CASSNIGSYPDIQYF. CDR3 nucleotides: TGTGCCAGTAGTAATATAGGGAGTTACCCGGACATTCAGTACTTC. Variable domain in full (rest from reference TRBV19 and TRBJ2-4): DGGITQSPKYLFRKEGQNVTLSCEQNLNHDAMYWYRQDPGQGLRLIYYSQIVNDFQKGDIAEGYSVSREKKESFPLTVTSAQKNPTAFYLCASSNIGSYPDIQYFGAGTRLSVL.

The V call is TRBV14, the J call TRBJ1-1; D remains ambiguous. Germline-derived CDR1 and CDR2 are SGHDN and FVKESK. This CDR3 comprises 15 residues. Trimming took off 3 bases at V and 0 bases at J, with 11 bases between the two ends. The CDR3 coding sequence is TGTGCCAGCAGCCATTGGGGAAAAATGAACACTGAAGCTTTCTTT. Protein sequence: CASSHWGKMNTEAFF.

This sequence joins TRBV20-1 and TRBJ2-5, with 14 bases identical to TRBD2. The CDR3 has 14 residues. CDR1 is DFQATT and CDR2 is SNEGSKA in the germline V gene (reference sequence). Trimming removed 6 bases from V and 5 bases from J; junction bases left unmatched: 5. DNA for the CDR3: TGCAGTGCCAGGACTAGCGGGGGGAGGGAGACCCAGTACTTC. Its translation is CSARTSGGRETQYF.

The chain uses TRBV20-1 and TRBJ2-5, with 9 positions matching TRBD1. After removal of 3 bases from V and 3 bases from J, the junction contained 8 bases not matched to a gene. The CDR3 extends over 15 amino acids. In germline, CDR1 is DFQATT, CDR2 SNEGSKA (reference sequence). The CDR3 DNA reads TGCAGTGCTAGTAGTGACAGGGGGTGGGAAGAGACCCAGTACTTC. Translating gives CSASSDRGWEETQYF.

The chain recombines TRBV7-9 with TRBJ1-2; D is undetermined. The ends were cut back, 10 bases at V and 6 bases at J, with 12 bases in the middle. This CDR3 comprises 11 residues. Germline V gene sequence: CDR1 SEHNR, CDR2 FQNEAQ (reference sequence). CDR3 sequence: CATSMRDGYTF. CDR3 coding DNA: TGTGCCACCTCGATGAGAGATGGCTACACCTTC.

The V and J genes are TRBV7-3 and TRBJ2-7, with D possibly TRBD1 on 5 matching bases. CDR1 and CDR2 from the germline V gene are SGHTA and FQGTGA. There are 12 residues in the CDR3. Between the trimmed V and J ends, which lost 3 bases and 7 bases, there was a span of 10 bases. The CDR3 DNA reads TGTGCCAGCAGCTTCCAGGGTCTGGAGCAGTACTTC. This codes for CASSFQGLEQYF.

The chain employs TRBV15 and TRBJ2-5, with D perhaps TRBD1 (5 bases). The CDR3 runs to 14 residues. Germline CDR1 is LNHNV and CDR2 is YYDKDF (reference sequence). The V and J ends lost 5 bases and 5 bases respectively, with 15 bases between them. This CDR3 reads CATSSRKGRETQYF. The CDR3, as DNA: TGTGCCACCAGCTCAAGAAAGGGGCGGGAGACCCAGTACTTC.

This clonotype appeared many times. The chain is built from TRBV5-4 and TRBJ2-7, with D perhaps TRBD2 (6 bases). Per the germline V gene, CDR1 is SGHNT and CDR2 is YYREEE (reference sequence). CDR3 length equals 18 residues. With 2 bases removed from V and 3 bases from J, the gap between germline ends came to 24 bases. CDR3 protein: CASSLGPKTGASFYEQYF. CDR3 DNA: TGTGCCAGCAGCTTAGGTCCGAAAACGGGAGCCTCCTTCTACGAGCAGTACTTC. Full variable domain (rest looked up from reference TRBV5-4 and TRBJ2-7): ETGVTQSPTHLIKTRGQQVTLRCSSQSGHNTVSWYQQALGQGPQFIFQYYREEENGRGNFPPRFSGLQFPNYSSELNVNALELDDSALYLCASSLGPKTGASFYEQYFGPGTRLTVT.

The J gene is TRBJ2-5, the V gene TRBV20-1; possible D gene TRBD2, 7 bases. V was clipped by 1 base and J by 6 bases, with 12 bases between them. This CDR3 has 13 amino acids. In germline, CDR1 is DFQATT, CDR2 SNEGSKA (reference sequence). CDR3 loop: CSARAEGGKTQYF. The CDR3 bases are TGCAGTGCTAGAGCGGAGGGGGGGAAGACCCAGTACTTC.

This clonotype was observed many times. The chain has TRBV9 and TRBJ2-7; a possible D gene is TRBD2 (5 bases). Germline CDR1 reads SGDLS; CDR2 reads YYNGEE. The CDR3 sequence is 13 residues long. V shed 3 bases and J shed 8 bases, with 15 bases lying between them. The chain's CDR3 is CASSAGLSGKQYF. The CDR3 nucleotides read TGTGCCAGCAGCGCCGGACTCTCCGGGAAGCAGTACTTC.

The rearrangement uses TRBV2 and TRBJ2-7; no clear D gene. Germline loops: CDR1 SNHLY, CDR2 FYNNEI. This CDR3 is built from 12 residues. V lost 9 bases and J lost 2, with 11 bases in between. The CDR3: CASLQFPYEQYF. The CDR3, as DNA: TGTGCCAGTCTACAGTTTCCCTACGAGCAGTACTTC.

The gene calls are TRBV10-3 and TRBJ1-5, with 7 bases that match TRBD1. The CDR3 contains 14 residues. The trim removed 6 bases at V and 6 bases at J, leaving 8 bases unmatched. CDR1 and CDR2 (germline): ENHRY, SYGVKD. CDR3 region: CAIRLTGNIQPQHF. The CDR3 coding sequence is TGTGCCATCAGACTGACAGGGAATATTCAGCCCCAGCATTTT.

On this clonotype: A much larger clone sits a single nucleotide away, making a read error possible. The chain carries TRBV5-1 and TRBJ2-3; possibly TRBD1 or TRBD2 for D (6 bases each). The germline V gene encodes CDR1 SGHRS and CDR2 YFSETQ. Trimming left V 7 bases short and J 10 bases short, with 13 bases between. The CDR3 is 11 residues long. CDR3 bases: TGCGCCAGCCAACAGGGAGGTGCGCAGTATTTT. Translating it yields CASQQGGAQYF. The full variable domain, completed using reference TRBV5-1 and TRBJ2-3, is KAGVTQTPRYLIKTRGQQVTLSCSPISGHRSVSWYQQTPGQGLQFLFEYFSETQRNKGNFPGRFSGRQFSNSRSEMNVSTLELGDSALYLCASQQGGAQYFGPGTRLTVL.

This chain links TRBV29-1 with TRBJ2-7, with TRBD1 matching over 9 bases. Looked up from germline, CDR1 is SQVTM and CDR2 is ANQGSEA. CDR3 length equals 13 residues. The trim removed 8 bases at V and 5 bases at J, leaving 10 bases unmatched. The CDR3 DNA follows: TGCAGCACTCGACAGGGGGTCTCGCACGAGCAGTACTTC. This codes for CSTRQGVSHEQYF.

J is TRBJ1-2 and V is TRBV28, with D possibly matching TRBD1 (5 bases). Germline-derived CDR1 and CDR2 are MDHEN and SYDVKM. CDR3 length: 13 residues. The V end lost 8 bases, the J end lost 8 bases, and 18 bases lay between the germline ends. The CDR3 loop reads CASGARQGGGYTF. For the CDR3, the DNA is TGTGCCAGCGGCGCTCGGCAGGGTGGAGGCTACACCTTC.

This clonotype was counted many times. The chain is built from TRBV10-3 and TRBJ1-2; D not resolved. Trimming took 8 bases from V and 0 from J, leaving 16 bases between them. Germline V CDR1 and CDR2: ENHRY, SYGVKD. The CDR3 runs 15 residues. The CDR3: CAIEGLHNPNYGYTF. DNA of the CDR3: TGTGCCATCGAGGGTCTACACAACCCTAACTATGGCTACACCTTC.

About this clonotype itself: A clone one base away is much larger, so this may be a read error. The chain combines TRBV6-1 with TRBJ2-5; a weak D match, TRBD1 (5 bases). This CDR3 region has 12 residues. V lost 8 bases to trimming and J lost 6 bases, with 13 bases between them. Germline CDR1 MNHNS, CDR2 SASEGT. The CDR3 DNA sequence: TGTGCCAGCTCGCAGGACAAACAGACCCAGTACTTC. Its translation: CASSQDKQTQYF.

Note on this clonotype: A much larger clone lies a single base off, so this may be a read error. Without the conserved terminal phenylalanine or tryptophan, this CDR3 likely stems from a read error. The V call is TRBV12-3 or TRBV12-4, the J call TRBJ1-1, with 10 bases aligning to TRBD1. Trimming cost V 6 bases and J 5 bases; bases outside gene matches: 6. The length of the CDR3 is 14 residues. The CDR3 nucleotides read TGTGCCAGCAGGGACAGGGGGGAGATGACTGAAGCTTTCCTT. Translating it yields CASRDRGEMTEAFL.

The chain joins TRBV11-1 to TRBJ2-1, with D hard to call. Trimming removed 3 bases from V and 2 bases from J, with 8 bases in between. The CDR3 length is 14 residues. The germline V gene encodes CDR1 SGHAT and CDR2 FQDESV (reference sequence). The CDR3 bases are TGTGCCAGCAGCTTTTCGTCGCCCTACAATGAGCAGTTCTTC. It encodes CASSFSSPYNEQFF.